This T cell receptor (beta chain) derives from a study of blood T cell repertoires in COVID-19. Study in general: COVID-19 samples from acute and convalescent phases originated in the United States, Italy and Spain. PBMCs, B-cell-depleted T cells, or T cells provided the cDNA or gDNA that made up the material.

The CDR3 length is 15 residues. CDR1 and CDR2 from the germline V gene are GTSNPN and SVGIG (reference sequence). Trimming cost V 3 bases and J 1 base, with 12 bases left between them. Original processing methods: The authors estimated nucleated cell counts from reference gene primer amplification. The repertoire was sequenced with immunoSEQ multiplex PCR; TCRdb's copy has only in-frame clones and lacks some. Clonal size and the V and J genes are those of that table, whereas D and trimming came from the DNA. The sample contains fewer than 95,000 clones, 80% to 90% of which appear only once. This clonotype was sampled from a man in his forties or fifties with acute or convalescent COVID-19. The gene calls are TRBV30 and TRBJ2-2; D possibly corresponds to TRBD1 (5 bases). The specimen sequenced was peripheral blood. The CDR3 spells CAWRRLTGNTGELFF. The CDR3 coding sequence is TGTGCCTGGAGGAGGTTAACAGGGAACACCGGGGAGCTGTTTTTT. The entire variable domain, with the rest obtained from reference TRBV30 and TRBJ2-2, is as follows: SQTIHQWPATLVQPVGSPLSLECTVEGTSNPNLYWYRQAAGRGLQLLFYSVGIGQISSEVPQNLSASRPQDRQFILSSKKLLLSDSGFYLCAWRRLTGNTGELFFGEGSRLTVL.